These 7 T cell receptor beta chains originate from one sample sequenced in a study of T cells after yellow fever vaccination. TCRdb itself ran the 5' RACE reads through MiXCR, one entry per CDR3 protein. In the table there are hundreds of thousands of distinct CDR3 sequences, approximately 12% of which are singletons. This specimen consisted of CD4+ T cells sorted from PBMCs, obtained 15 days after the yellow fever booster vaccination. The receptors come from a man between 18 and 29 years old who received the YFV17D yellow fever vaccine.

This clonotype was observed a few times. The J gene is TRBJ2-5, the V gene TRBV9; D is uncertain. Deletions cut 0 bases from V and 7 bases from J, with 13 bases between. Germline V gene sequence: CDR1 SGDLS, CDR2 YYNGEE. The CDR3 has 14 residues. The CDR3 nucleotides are TGTGCCAGCAGCGTAGAGAGTAGCCGAGGGACCCAGTACTTC. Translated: CASSVESSRGTQYF.

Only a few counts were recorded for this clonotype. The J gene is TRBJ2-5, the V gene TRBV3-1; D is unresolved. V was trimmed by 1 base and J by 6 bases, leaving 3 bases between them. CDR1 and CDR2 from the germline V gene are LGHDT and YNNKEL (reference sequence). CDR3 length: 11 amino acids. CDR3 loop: CASSQVKTQYF. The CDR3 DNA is TGTGCCAGCAGCCAAGTTAAGACCCAGTACTTC.

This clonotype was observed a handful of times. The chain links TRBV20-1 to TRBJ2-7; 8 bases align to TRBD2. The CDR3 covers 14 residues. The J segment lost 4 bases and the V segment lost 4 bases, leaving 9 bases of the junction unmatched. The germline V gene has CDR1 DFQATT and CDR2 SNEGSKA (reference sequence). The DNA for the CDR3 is TGCAGTGCTACCTCGGGTAGCGGGGAATACGAGCAGTACTTC. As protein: CSATSGSGEYEQYF.

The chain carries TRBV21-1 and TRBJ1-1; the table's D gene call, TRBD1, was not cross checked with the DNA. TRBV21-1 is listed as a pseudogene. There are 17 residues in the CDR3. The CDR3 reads CASSARPGQGSRAEAFF. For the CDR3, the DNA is TGTGCCAGCAGCGCACGACCGGGACAGGGGAGCCGGGCTGAAGCTTTCTTT.

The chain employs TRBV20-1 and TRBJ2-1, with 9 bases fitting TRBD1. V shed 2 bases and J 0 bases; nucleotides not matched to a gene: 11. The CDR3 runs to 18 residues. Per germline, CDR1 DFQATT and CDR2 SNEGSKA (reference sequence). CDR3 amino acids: CSARPRLAGQGSYNEQFF. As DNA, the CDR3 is TGCAGTGCTAGACCCCGGTTGGCGGGACAGGGCTCCTACAATGAGCAGTTCTTC.

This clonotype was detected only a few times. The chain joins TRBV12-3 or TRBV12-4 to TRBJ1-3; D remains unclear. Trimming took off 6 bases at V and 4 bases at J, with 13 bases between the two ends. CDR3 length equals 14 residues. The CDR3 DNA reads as TGTGCCAGCAGCCAAACACGGTCCGGAAACACCATATATTTT. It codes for CASSQTRSGNTIYF.

CDR3 DNA sequence: TGCGCCAGCAGCCAAGGAACTAGCGACATCTCGACCCAGTACTTC. Its protein product is CASSQGTSDISTQYF. V and J are TRBV4-3 and TRBJ2-5; 7 bases match TRBD2. V was pared by 1 base and J by 7 bases, with 9 bases of the junction left unmatched. Germline CDR1 is LGHNA and CDR2 is YSLEER. The CDR3 runs 15 residues.